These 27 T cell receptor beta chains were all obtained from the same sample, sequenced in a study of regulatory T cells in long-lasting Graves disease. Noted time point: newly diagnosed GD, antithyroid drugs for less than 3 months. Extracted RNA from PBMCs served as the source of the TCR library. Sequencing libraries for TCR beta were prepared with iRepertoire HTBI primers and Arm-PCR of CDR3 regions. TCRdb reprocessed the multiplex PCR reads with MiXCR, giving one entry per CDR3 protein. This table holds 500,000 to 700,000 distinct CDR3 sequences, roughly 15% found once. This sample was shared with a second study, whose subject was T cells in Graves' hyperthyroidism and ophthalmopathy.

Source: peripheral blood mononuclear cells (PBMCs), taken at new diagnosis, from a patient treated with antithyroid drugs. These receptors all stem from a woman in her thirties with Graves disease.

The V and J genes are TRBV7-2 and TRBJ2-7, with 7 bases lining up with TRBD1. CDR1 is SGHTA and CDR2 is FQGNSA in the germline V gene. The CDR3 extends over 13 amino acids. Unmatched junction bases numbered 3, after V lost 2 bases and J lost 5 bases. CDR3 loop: CASSLRGQDEQYF. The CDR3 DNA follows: TGTGCCAGCAGCTTAAGGGGGCAGGACGAGCAGTACTTC.

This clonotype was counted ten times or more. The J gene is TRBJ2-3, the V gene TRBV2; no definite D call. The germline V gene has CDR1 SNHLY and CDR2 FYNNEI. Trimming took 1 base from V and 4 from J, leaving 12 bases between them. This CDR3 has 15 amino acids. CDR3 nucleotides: TGTGCCAGCAGTGAAGGGCAGAGCTTGGCAGATACGCAGTATTTT. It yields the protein CASSEGQSLADTQYF.

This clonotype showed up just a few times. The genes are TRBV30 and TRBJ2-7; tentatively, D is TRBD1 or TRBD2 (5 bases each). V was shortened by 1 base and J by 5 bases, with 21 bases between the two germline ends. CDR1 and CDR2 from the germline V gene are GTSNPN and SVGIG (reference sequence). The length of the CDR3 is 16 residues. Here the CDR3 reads CAWSDIRGLRIHEQYF. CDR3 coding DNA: TGTGCCTGGAGTGATATCCGGGGCCTGCGCATCCACGAGCAGTACTTC.

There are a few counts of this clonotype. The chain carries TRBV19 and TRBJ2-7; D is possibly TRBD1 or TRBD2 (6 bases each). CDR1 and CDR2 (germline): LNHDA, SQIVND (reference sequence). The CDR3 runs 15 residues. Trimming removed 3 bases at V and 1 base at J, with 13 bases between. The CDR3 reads CASSIGAGTSYEQYF. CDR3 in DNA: TGTGCCAGTAGTATTGGTGCGGGGACATCCTACGAGCAGTACTTC. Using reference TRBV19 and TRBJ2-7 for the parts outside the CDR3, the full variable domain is DGGITQSPKYLFRKEGQNVTLSCEQNLNHDAMYWYRQDPGQGLRLIYYSQIVNDFQKGDIAEGYSVSREKKESFPLTVTSAQKNPTAFYLCASSIGAGTSYEQYFGPGTRLTVT.

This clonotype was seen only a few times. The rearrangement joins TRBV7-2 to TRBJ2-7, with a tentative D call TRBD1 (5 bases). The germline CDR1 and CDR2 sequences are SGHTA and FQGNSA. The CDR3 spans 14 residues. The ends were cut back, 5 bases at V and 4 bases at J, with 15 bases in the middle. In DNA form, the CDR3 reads TGTGCCAGCAGCCTCCGTAGGGGTGCGTACGAGCAGTACTTC. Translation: CASSLRRGAYEQYF. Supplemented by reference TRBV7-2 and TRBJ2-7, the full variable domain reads GAGVSQSPSNKVTEKGKDVELRCDPISGHTALYWYRQSLGQGLEFLIYFQGNSAPDKSGLPSDRFSAERTGGSVSTLTIQRTQQEDSAVYLCASSLRRGAYEQYFGPGTRLTVT.

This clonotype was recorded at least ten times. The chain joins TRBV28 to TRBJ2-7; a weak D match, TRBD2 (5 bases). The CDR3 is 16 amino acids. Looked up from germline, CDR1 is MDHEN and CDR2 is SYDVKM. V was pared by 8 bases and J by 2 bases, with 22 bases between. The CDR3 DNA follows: TGTGCCAGCCACACCAAGGAGGAGGACCTAACCTACGAGCAGTACTTC. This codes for CASHTKEEDLTYEQYF.

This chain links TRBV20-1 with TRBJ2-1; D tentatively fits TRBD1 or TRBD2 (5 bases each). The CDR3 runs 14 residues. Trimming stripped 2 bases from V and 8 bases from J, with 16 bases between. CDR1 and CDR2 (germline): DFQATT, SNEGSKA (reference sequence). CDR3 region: CSARLSRGVDEQFF. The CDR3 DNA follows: TGCAGTGCTAGACTAAGTCGAGGGGTCGATGAGCAGTTCTTC.

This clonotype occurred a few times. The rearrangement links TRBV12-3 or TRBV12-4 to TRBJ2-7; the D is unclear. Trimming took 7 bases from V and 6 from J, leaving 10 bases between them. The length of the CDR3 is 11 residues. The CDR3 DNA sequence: TGTGCCAGCACCAAGTTCGGCGAGCAGTACTTC. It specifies CASTKFGEQYF.

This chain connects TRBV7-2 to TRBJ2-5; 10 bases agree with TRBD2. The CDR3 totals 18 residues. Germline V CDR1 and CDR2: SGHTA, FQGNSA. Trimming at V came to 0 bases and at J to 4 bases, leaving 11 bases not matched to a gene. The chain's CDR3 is CASSLAVISSGSLETQYF. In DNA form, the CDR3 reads TGTGCCAGCAGCTTAGCAGTAATCTCTAGCGGGAGTTTAGAGACCCAGTACTTC.

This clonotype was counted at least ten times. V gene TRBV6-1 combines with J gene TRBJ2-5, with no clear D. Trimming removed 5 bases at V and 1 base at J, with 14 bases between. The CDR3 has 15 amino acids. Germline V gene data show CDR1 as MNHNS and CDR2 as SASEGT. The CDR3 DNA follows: TGTGCCAGCAGTCGCGGCGGACCACGCCAAGAGACCCAGTACTTC. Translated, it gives CASSRGGPRQETQYF.

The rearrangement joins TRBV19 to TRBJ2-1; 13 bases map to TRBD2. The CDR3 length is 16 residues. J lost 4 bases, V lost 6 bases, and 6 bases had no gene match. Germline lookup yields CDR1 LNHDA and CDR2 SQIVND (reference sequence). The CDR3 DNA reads TGTGCCAGTAGCAGACTAGCGGGAGGTGGGTACAATGAGCAGTTCTTC. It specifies CASSRLAGGGYNEQFF.

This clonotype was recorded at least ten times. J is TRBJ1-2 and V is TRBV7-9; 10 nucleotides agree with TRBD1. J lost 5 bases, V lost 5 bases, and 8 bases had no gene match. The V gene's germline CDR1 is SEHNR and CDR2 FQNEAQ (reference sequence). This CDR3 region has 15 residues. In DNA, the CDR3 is TGTGCCAGCAGCCTGGGGACAGGGGCCGGTTATGGCTACACCTTC. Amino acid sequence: CASSLGTGAGYGYTF.

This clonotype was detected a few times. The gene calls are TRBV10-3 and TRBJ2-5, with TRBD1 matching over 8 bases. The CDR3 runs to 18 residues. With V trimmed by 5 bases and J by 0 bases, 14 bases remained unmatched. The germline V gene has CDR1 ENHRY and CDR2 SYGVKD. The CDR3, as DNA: TGTGCCATCAGTAGTGACCAGGGGGACAGGCGCAACCAAGAGACCCAGTACTTC. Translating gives CAISSDQGDRRNQETQYF.

Written as DNA, the CDR3 is TGTGCCAGCAGTTATGGATCCGAGCAGTACTTC. It codes for CASSYGSEQYF. J is TRBJ2-7 and V is TRBV6-5; no clear D gene. The CDR3 has 11 amino acids. Germline V lookup: CDR1 MNHEY, CDR2 SVGAGI. The V gene lost 3 bases and the J gene lost 6 bases, with 6 bases spanning the gap.

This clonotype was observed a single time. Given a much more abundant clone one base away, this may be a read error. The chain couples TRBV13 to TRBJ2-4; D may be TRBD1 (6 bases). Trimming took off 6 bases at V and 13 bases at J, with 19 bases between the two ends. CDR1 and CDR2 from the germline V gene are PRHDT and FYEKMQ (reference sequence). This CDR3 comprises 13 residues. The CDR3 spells CASSNTGNNEQYF. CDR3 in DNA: TGTGCCAGCAGTAATACAGGGAACAATGAGCAGTACTTC.

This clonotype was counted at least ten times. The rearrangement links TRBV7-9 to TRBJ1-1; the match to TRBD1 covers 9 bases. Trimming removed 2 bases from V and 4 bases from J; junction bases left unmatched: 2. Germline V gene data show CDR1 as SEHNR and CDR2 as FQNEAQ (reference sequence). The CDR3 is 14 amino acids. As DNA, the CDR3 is TGTGCCAGCAGCTTACAACAGGGGGCCACTGAAGCTTTCTTT. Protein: CASSLQQGATEAFF.

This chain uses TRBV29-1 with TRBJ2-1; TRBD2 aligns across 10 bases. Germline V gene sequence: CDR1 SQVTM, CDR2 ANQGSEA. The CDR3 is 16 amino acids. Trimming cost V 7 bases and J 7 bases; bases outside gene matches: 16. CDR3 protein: CSASFPSGRGANEQFF. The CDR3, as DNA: TGCAGCGCCTCTTTTCCTAGCGGGAGAGGCGCAAATGAGCAGTTCTTC.

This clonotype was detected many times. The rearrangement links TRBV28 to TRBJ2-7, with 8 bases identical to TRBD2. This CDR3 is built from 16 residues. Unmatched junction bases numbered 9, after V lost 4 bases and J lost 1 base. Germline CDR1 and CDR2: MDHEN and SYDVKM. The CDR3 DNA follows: TGTGCCAGCAGTTCGGCTAGCGGGCGTACTTCCTACGAGCAGTACTTC. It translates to CASSSASGRTSYEQYF.

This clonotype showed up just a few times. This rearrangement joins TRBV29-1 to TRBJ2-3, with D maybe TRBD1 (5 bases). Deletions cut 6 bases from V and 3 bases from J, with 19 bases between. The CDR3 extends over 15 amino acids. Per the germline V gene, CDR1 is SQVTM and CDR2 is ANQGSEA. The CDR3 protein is CSVVPHRKKTDTQYF. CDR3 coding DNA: TGCAGCGTCGTTCCTCACAGGAAGAAAACAGATACGCAGTATTTT.

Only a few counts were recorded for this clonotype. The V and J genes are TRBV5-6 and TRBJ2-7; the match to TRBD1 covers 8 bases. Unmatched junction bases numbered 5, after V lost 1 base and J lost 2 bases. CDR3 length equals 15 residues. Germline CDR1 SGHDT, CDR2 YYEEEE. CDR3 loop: CASSLLTGEPYEQYF. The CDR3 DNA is TGTGCCAGCAGCTTGCTGACAGGGGAACCCTACGAGCAGTACTTC.

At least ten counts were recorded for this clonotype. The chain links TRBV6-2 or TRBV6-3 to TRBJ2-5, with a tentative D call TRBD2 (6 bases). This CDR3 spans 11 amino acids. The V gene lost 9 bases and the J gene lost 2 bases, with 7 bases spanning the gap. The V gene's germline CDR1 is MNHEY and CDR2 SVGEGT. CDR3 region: CASGGQETQYF. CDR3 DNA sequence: TGTGCCAGTGGGGGGCAAGAGACCCAGTACTTC.

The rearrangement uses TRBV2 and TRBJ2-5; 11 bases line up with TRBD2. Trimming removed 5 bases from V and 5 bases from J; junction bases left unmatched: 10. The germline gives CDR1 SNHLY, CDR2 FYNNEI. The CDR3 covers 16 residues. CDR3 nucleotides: TGTGCCAGCAGTTTTGCGGGCCTAGCGGGAGGCGAGACCCAGTACTTC. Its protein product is CASSFAGLAGGETQYF.

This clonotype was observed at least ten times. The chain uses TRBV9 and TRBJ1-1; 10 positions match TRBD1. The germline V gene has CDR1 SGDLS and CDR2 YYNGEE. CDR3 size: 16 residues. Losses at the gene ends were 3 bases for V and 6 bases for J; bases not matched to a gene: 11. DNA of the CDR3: TGTGCCAGCAGCGCGGGGACAGGGGCACCTGGGGCTGAAGCTTTCTTT. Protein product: CASSAGTGAPGAEAFF.

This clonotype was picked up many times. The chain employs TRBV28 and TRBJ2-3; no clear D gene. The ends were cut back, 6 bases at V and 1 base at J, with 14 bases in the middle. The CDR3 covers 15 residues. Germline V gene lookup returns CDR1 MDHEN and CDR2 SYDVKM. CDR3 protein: CASRPEERRTDTQYF. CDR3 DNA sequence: TGTGCCAGCAGACCAGAAGAGCGACGCACAGATACGCAGTATTTT. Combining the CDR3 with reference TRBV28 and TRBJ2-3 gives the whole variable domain DVKVTQSSRYLVKRTGEKVFLECVQDMDHENMFWYRQDPGLGLRLIYFSYDVKMKEKGDIPEGYSVSREKKERFSLILESASTNQTSMYLCASRPEERRTDTQYFGPGTRLTVL.

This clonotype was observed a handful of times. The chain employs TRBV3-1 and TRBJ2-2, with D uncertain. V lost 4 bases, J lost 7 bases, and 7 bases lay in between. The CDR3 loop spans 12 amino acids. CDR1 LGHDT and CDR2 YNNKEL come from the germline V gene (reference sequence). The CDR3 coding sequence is TGTGCCAGCAGCCGGTCTTTCGGGGAGCTGTTTTTT. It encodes CASSRSFGELFF. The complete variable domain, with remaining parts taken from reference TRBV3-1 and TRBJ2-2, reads DTAVSQTPKYLVTQMGNDKSIKCEQNLGHDTMYWYKQDSKKFLKIMFSYNNKELIINETVPNRFSPKSPDKAHLNLHINSLELGDSAVYFCASSRSFGELFFGEGSRLTVL.

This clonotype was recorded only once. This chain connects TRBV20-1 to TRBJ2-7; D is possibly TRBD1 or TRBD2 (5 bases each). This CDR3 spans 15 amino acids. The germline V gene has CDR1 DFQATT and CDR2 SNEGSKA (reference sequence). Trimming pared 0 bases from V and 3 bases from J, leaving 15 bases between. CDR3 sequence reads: CSAREGRRGIYEQYF. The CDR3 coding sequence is TGCAGTGCTAGAGAGGGGCGACGGGGCATCTACGAGCAGTACTTC.

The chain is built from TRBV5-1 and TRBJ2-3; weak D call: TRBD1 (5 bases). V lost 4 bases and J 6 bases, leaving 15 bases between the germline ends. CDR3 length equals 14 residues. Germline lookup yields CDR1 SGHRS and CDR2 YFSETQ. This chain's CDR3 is CASSRWSGSDTQYF. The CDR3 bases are TGCGCCAGCAGCCGCTGGTCAGGGTCGGATACGCAGTATTTT.